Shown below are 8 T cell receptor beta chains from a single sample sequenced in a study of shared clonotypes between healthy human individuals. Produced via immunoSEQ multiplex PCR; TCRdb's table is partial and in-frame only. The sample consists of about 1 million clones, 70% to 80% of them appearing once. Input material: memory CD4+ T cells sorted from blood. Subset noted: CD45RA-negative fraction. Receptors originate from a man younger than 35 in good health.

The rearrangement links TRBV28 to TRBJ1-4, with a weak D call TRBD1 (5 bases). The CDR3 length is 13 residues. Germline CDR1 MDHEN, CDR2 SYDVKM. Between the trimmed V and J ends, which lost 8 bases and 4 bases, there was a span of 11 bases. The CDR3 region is CASAVRVNEKLFF. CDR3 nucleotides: TGTGCCAGCGCAGTCAGGGTTAATGAAAAACTGTTTTTT.

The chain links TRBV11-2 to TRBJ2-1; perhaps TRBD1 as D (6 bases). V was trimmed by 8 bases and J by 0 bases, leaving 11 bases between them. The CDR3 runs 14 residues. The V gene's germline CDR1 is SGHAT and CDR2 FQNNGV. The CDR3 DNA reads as TGTGCCAGCGCCCTAGGGGGCTCCTACAATGAGCAGTTCTTC. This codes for CASALGGSYNEQFF.

CDR3 amino acids: CASRRIAGGSEQYF. The CDR3 region has the DNA TGTGCCAGCCGGCGTATAGCGGGGGGTAGCGAGCAGTACTTC. This chain uses TRBV2 with TRBJ2-7, with TRBD2 matching over 10 bases. Looked up from germline, CDR1 is SNHLY and CDR2 is FYNNEI. After removal of 8 bases from V and 6 bases from J, the junction contained 10 bases not matched to a gene. The CDR3 has 14 residues. Based on the CDR3 plus reference TRBV2 and TRBJ2-7, the full variable domain is EPEVTQTPSHQVTQMGQEVILRCVPISNHLYFYWYRQILGQKVEFLVSFYNNEISEKSEIFDDQFSVERPDGSNFTLKIRSTKLEDSAMYFCASRRIAGGSEQYFGPGTRLTVT.

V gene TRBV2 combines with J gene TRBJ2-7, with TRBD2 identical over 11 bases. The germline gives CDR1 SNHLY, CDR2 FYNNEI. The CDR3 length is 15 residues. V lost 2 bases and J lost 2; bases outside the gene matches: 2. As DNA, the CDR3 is TGTGCCAGCAGTGAACTAGCGGGGGGCCCCTACGAGCAGTACTTC. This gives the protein CASSELAGGPYEQYF. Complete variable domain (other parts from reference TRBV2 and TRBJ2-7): EPEVTQTPSHQVTQMGQEVILRCVPISNHLYFYWYRQILGQKVEFLVSFYNNEISEKSEIFDDQFSVERPDGSNFTLKIRSTKLEDSAMYFCASSELAGGPYEQYFGPGTRLTVT.

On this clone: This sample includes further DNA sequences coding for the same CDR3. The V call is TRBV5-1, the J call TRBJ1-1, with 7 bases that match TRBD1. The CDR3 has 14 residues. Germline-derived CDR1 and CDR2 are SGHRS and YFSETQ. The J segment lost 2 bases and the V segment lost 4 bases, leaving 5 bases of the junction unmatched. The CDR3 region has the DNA TGCGCCAGCAGCCCGGGACAGCCAAACACTGAAGCTTTCTTT. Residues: CASSPGQPNTEAFF.

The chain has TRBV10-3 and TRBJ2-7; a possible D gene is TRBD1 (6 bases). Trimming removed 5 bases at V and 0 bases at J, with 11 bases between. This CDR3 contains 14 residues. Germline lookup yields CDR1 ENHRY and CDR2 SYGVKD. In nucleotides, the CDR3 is TGTGCCATCAGTCCTCGGACAGACTCCTACGAGCAGTACTTC. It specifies CAISPRTDSYEQYF.

CDR3 nucleotides: TGCAGCGTTGAAGACAGTAAAAGGGGCTACACCTTC. Translation gives CSVEDSKRGYTF. The gene calls are TRBV29-1 and TRBJ1-2, with D uncertain. The CDR3 length is 12 residues. The germline gives CDR1 SQVTM, CDR2 ANQGSEA. V lost 0 bases, J lost 8 bases, and 10 bases lay in between.

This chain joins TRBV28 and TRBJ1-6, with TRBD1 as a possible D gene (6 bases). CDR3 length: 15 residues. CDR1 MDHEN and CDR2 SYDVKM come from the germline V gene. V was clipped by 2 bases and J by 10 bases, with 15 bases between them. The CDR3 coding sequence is TGTGCCAGCAGTTTAGCTATACAGGGAGGGTCACCCCTCCACTTT. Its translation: CASSLAIQGGSPLHF.